This TCR beta chain is from a study of blood T cell repertoires in COVID-19. Across the study: COVID-19 samples collected from the United States, Italy and Spain covered acute and convalescent phases. T cells, B-cell-depleted T cells, or PBMCs provided the cDNA or gDNA that served as material.

The CDR3 sequence is 14 residues long. Trimming cost V 6 bases and J 5 bases, with 16 bases left between them. Germline CDR1 reads SNHLY; CDR2 reads FYNNEI. Per the study methods: The authors estimated nucleated cell counts from reference gene primer amplification. Sequencing was performed with immunoSEQ multiplex PCR; in TCRdb, only in-frame clones are kept and a portion is missing. V and J calls and clone size are as listed in that table; D and trimming were resolved from the DNA. Altogether some 270,000 clones are present, roughly 90% being singletons, with the ten largest covering around 0.88%. The sequenced sample was peripheral blood. This TCR was recovered from a man aged 25 to 45 with acute or convalescent COVID-19. The chain employs TRBV2 and TRBJ1-2; D possibly corresponds to TRBD1 (6 bases). The DNA of the CDR3 is TGTGCCAGCAGGGACAGACCATTTATTTATGGCTACACCTTC. Encoded protein: CASRDRPFIYGYTF.